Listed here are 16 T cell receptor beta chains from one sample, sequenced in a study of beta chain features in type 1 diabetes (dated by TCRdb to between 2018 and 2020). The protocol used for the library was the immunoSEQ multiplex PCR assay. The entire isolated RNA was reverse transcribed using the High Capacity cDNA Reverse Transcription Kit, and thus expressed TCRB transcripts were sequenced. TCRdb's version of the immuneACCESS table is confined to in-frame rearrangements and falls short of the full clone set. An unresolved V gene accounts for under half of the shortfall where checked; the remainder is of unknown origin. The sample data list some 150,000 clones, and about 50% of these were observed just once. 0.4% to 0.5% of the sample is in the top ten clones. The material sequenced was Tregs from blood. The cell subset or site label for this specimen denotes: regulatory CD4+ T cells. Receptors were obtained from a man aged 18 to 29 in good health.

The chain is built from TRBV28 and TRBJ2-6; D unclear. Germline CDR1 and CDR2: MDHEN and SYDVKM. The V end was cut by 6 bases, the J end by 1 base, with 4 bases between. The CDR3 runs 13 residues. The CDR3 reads CASSKSGANVLTF. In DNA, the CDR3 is TGTGCCAGCAGCAAATCTGGGGCCAACGTCCTGACTTTC. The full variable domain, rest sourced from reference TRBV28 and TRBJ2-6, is DVKVTQSSRYLVKRTGEKVFLECVQDMDHENMFWYRQDPGLGLRLIYFSYDVKMKEKGDIPEGYSVSREKKERFSLILESASTNQTSMYLCASSKSGANVLTFGAGSRLTVL.

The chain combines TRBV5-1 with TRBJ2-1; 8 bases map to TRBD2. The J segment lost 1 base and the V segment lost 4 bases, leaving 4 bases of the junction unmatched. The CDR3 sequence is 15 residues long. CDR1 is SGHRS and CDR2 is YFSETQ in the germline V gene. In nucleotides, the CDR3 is TGCGCCAGCAGCCTGACGGGAGGGTCCTACAATGAGCAGTTCTTC. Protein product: CASSLTGGSYNEQFF.

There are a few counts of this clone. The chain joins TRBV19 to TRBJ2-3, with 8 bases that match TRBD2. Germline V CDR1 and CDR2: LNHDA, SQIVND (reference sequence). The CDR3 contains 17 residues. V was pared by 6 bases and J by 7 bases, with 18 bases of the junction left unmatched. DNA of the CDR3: TGTGCCAGTAGCACCAGCGGGAGCCCGACTATAACGAATACGCAGTATTTT. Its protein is CASSTSGSPTITNTQYF.

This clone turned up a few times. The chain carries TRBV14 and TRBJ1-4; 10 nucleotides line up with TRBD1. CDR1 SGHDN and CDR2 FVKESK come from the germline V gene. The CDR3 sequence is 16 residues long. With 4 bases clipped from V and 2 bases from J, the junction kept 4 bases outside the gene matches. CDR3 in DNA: TGTGCCAGCAGCCGACAGGGGGCTGCGACTAATGAAAAACTGTTTTTT. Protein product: CASSRQGAATNEKLFF.

Here the CDR3 reads CASRKGIGMSTYEQYF. The CDR3 nucleotides are TGTGCCAGCAGGAAGGGGATTGGAATGTCCACCTACGAGCAGTACTTC. The V gene is TRBV19, the J gene TRBJ2-7; possibly TRBD1 for D (5 bases). Trimming removed 9 bases from V and 2 bases from J, with 23 bases in between. The CDR3 has 16 residues. The germline V gene encodes CDR1 LNHDA and CDR2 SQIVND (reference sequence).

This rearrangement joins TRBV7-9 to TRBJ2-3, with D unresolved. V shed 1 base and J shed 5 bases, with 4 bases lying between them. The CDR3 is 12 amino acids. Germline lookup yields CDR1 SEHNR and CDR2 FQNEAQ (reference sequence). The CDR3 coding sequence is TGTGCCAGCAGCTTAGAGAGAGATACGCAGTATTTT. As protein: CASSLERDTQYF.

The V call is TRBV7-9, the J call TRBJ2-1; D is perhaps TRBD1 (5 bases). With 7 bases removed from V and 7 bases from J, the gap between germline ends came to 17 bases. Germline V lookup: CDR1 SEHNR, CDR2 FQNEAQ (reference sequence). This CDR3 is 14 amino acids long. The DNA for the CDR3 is TGTGCCAGCAACATGATCGACAGCTCTAATGAGCAGTTCTTC. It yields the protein CASNMIDSSNEQFF.

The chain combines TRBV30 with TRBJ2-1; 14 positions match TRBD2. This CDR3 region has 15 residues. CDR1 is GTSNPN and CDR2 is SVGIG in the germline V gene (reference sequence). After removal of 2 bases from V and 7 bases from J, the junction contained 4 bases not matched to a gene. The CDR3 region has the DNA TGTGCCTGGAGTAGACTAGCGGGGGGGTGGAATGAGCAGTTCTTC. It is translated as CAWSRLAGGWNEQFF.

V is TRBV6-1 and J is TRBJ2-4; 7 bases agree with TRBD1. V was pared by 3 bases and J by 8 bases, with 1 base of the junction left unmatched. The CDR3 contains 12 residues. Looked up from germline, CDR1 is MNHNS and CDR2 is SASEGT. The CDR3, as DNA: TGTGCCAGCAGTGAGAGGGGGCACATTCAGTACTTC. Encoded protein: CASSERGHIQYF.

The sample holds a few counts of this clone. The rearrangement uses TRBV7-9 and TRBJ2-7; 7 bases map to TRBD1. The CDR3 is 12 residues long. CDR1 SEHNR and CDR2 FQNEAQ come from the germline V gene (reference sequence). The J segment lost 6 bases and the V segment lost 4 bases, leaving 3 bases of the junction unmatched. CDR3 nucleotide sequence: TGTGCCAGCAGCTCTGGGACAGCCGAGCAGTACTTC. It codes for CASSSGTAEQYF.

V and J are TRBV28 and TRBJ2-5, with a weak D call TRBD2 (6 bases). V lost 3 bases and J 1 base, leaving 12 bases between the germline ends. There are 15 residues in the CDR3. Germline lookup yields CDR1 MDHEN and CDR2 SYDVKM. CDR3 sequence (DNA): TGTGCCAGCAGTTTGGTGCGGAGGGGCCAAGAGACCCAGTACTTC. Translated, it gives CASSLVRRGQETQYF.

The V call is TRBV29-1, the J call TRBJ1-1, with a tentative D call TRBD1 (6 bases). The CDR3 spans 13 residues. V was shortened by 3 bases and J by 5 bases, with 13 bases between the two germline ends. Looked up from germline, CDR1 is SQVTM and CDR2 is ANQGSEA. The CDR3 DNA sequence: TGCAGCGTTGATTGGGGAGGGGGGACTGAAGCTTTCTTT. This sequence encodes CSVDWGGGTEAFF.

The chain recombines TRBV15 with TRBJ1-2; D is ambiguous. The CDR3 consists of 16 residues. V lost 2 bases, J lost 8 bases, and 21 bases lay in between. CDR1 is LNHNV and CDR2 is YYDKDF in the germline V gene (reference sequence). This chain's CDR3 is CATSRNLGQVASGYTF. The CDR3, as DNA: TGTGCCACCAGCAGAAACCTCGGTCAGGTGGCCTCGGGCTACACCTTC.

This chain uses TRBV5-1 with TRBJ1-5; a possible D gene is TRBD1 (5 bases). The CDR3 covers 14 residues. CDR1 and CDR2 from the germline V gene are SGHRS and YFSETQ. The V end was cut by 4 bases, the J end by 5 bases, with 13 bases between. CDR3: CASSPGPGDQPQHF. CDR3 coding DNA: TGCGCCAGCAGCCCAGGACCGGGGGATCAGCCCCAGCATTTT.

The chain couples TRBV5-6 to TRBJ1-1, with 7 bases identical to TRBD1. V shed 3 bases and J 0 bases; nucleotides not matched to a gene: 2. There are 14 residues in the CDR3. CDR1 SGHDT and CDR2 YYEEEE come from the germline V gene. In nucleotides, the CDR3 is TGTGCCAGCAGCTCCCAGGGGGTGAACACTGAAGCTTTCTTT. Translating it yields CASSSQGVNTEAFF.

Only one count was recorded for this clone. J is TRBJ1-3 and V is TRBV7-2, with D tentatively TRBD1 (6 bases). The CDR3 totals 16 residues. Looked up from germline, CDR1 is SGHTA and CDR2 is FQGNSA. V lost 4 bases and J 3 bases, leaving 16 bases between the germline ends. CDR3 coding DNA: TGTGCCAGCAGCTCCGGCGGGGGCTGGGGTGGAAACACCATATATTTT. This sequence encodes CASSSGGGWGGNTIYF.